This T cell receptor (beta chain) was identified in a study of PD-1 blockade in mismatch repair-deficient tumors. Study background: Patients had around 12 mismatch repair-deficient cancer types, all previously treated and progressing.

Method: immunoSEQ multiplex PCR; TCRdb's copy keeps in-frame clones and lacks some. In the table there are fewer than 100,000 clones, 81% of which are singletons. A word on this clone: The antigen is undetermined.

Every patient had mismatch repair deficiency by PCR or immunohistochemistry. TCR sequencing covered a few patients who responded to pembrolizumab. Study-wide results and limits: Rapid post-treatment expansion, then contraction, generally preceding radiologic response, marked tumor-resident clones.

Germline trimming cut 5 bases from V and 5 bases from J; bases unmatched to any gene: 17. The CDR3 is 18 residues long. CDR1 is SGHTA, CDR2 FQGTGA, per germline. The TCR sequence derives from an adult with mismatch repair-deficient cancer. The V and J genes are TRBV7-3 and TRBJ2-1; TRBD2 matches 8 bases. Sequences were derived from peripheral blood, sampled 12 weeks after starting pembrolizumab. CDR3 nucleotides: TGTGCCAGCAGCCTACGACCTCCGTTAATAGCGGGAAACAATGAGCAGTTCTTC. Translating it yields CASSLRPPLIAGNNEQFF.